These 26 T cell receptor beta chains were sequenced from one sample in a study of cytomegalovirus exposure and HLA in healthy donors. Data came from immunoSEQ multiplex PCR; TCRdb stores just in-frame clones and leaves some out. The profile shows 250,000 or so clones, about 88% of them singletons. Sequencing was done on a sample of PBMCs. Every receptor here comes from a man between 18 and 29 years old in good health and CMV-seropositive.

V gene TRBV7-2 combines with J gene TRBJ2-7, with a possible D match to TRBD1 (5 bases). The CDR3 spans 14 residues. Germline-derived CDR1 and CDR2 are SGHTA and FQGNSA. Trimming stripped 2 bases from V and 3 bases from J, with 11 bases between. Written as DNA, the CDR3 is TGTGCCAGCAGCTTATTTGCAGGGAACTACGAGCAGTACTTC. Protein sequence: CASSLFAGNYEQYF.

The chain recombines TRBV7-9 with TRBJ1-4; 9 nucleotides line up with TRBD1. The junction had 12 bases not matched to a gene; V was cut back by 5 bases and J by 14 bases. From germline, CDR1 is SEHNR and CDR2 FQNEAQ (reference sequence). This CDR3 has 14 residues. The CDR3 sequence is CASSPGQGPIRLFF. The CDR3 nucleotides read TGTGCCAGCAGCCCCGGACAGGGGCCCATCAGGCTGTTTTTT. Using reference TRBV7-9 and TRBJ1-4 for the parts outside the CDR3, the full variable domain is DTGVSQNPRHKITKRGQNVTFRCDPISEHNRLYWYRQTLGQGPEFLTYFQNEAQLEKSRLLSDRFSAERPKGSFSTLEIQRTEQGDSAMYLCASSPGQGPIRLFFGSGTQLSVL.

The chain links TRBV15 to TRBJ1-3, with 10 bases aligning to TRBD1. The length of the CDR3 is 17 residues. V lost 1 base to trimming and J lost 4 bases; unmatched junction nucleotides: 7. The germline V gene encodes CDR1 LNHNV and CDR2 YYDKDF (reference sequence). The CDR3 is CATSRGYDRGQGNTIYF. CDR3 bases: TGTGCCACCAGCAGAGGTTACGACAGGGGGCAAGGAAACACCATATATTTT.

The V and J genes are TRBV5-6 and TRBJ2-5; 15 bases are a match to TRBD2. V trimming: 4 bases; J trimming: 3 bases; junction bases outside the gene matches: 1. CDR3 length equals 15 residues. Germline CDR1 reads SGHDT; CDR2 reads YYEEEE. The CDR3 nucleotides read TGTGCCAGCAGCCGGACTAGCGGGAGGGAAGAGACCCAGTACTTC. Amino acid sequence: CASSRTSGREETQYF.

The chain recombines TRBV19 with TRBJ1-2; D remains ambiguous. The CDR3 has 14 amino acids. V was shortened by 10 bases and J by 8 bases, with 23 bases between the two germline ends. Looked up from germline, CDR1 is LNHDA and CDR2 is SQIVND (reference sequence). CDR3 amino acids: CAIHTRAGAEGYTF. CDR3 nucleotides: TGTGCCATTCATACCCGGGCCGGAGCGGAGGGCTACACCTTC.

The chain couples TRBV9 to TRBJ2-5; D uncertain. Germline loops: CDR1 SGDLS, CDR2 YYNGEE. The germline V and J ends were trimmed by 7 bases and 0 bases, with 25 bases remaining between them. This CDR3 is 18 amino acids long. The CDR3 reads CASAPPRARRRYQETQYF. CDR3 coding DNA: TGTGCCAGCGCCCCCCCTCGCGCGCGCAGACGGTACCAAGAGACCCAGTACTTC.

The V call is TRBV4-2, the J call TRBJ1-5; D gene unclear. CDR1 LGHNA and CDR2 YNFKEQ come from the germline V gene. Deletions cut 0 bases from V and 5 bases from J, with 8 bases between. The CDR3 contains 14 residues. The DNA for the CDR3 is TGTGCCAGCAGCCAAGATCGAGGGTATCAGCCCCAGCATTTT. This codes for CASSQDRGYQPQHF.

This chain joins TRBV29-1 and TRBJ2-3; D not resolved. The germline V and J ends were trimmed by 0 bases and 2 bases, with 9 bases remaining between them. This CDR3 has 14 residues. The germline V gene encodes CDR1 SQVTM and CDR2 ANQGSEA. The CDR3 region is CSVEDLGITDTQYF. In DNA form, the CDR3 reads TGCAGCGTTGAAGATCTCGGAATCACAGATACGCAGTATTTT.

This rearrangement joins TRBV5-6 to TRBJ1-2, with a tentative D call TRBD1 (6 bases). V lost 4 bases and J lost 7, with 11 bases in between. Germline V gives CDR1 SGHDT, CDR2 YYEEEE. This CDR3 spans 12 amino acids. As DNA, the CDR3 is TGTGCCAGCAGCGGGAACAGGGTTGGCTACACCTTC. It is translated as CASSGNRVGYTF.

This sequence joins TRBV7-2 and TRBJ2-7; weak D call: TRBD1 (6 bases). Germline CDR1 reads SGHTA; CDR2 reads FQGNSA. V lost 8 bases and J 6 bases, leaving 23 bases between the germline ends. The CDR3 is 15 amino acids. The CDR3 reads CASRPTSGTTIEQYF. The CDR3 DNA reads as TGTGCCAGCCGCCCTACTTCCGGGACAACCATCGAGCAGTACTTC.

This chain links TRBV19 with TRBJ2-1, with 7 nucleotides matching TRBD2. Germline CDR1 is LNHDA and CDR2 is SQIVND (reference sequence). The CDR3 length is 16 residues. The ends lost 4 bases at V and 8 bases at J; junction bases unmatched: 14. CDR3 sequence: CASSTPRGGSGDEQFF. The CDR3, as DNA: TGTGCCAGTAGTACGCCGAGGGGCGGGAGTGGCGATGAGCAGTTCTTC. Drawing the rest from reference TRBV19 and TRBJ2-1, the complete variable domain is DGGITQSPKYLFRKEGQNVTLSCEQNLNHDAMYWYRQDPGQGLRLIYYSQIVNDFQKGDIAEGYSVSREKKESFPLTVTSAQKNPTAFYLCASSTPRGGSGDEQFFGPGTRLTVL.

The chain carries TRBV4-2 and TRBJ1-1; D unresolved. Germline V gene lookup returns CDR1 LGHNA and CDR2 YNFKEQ. This CDR3 is 14 amino acids long. V lost 0 bases and J 3 bases, leaving 8 bases between the germline ends. The CDR3 here is CASSQESGYTEAFF. The CDR3 nucleotides read TGTGCCAGCAGCCAAGAGAGTGGGTACACTGAAGCTTTCTTT.

This chain joins TRBV28 and TRBJ2-7; D may match TRBD1 or TRBD2 (5 bases each). CDR3 length: 13 residues. V lost 6 bases and J lost 7, with 16 bases in between. CDR1 and CDR2 (germline): MDHEN, SYDVKM. The CDR3 protein is CASRERGRKEQYF. The CDR3 DNA sequence: TGTGCCAGCAGGGAGAGGGGCCGGAAAGAGCAGTACTTC.

This chain joins TRBV5-6 and TRBJ2-7, with 7 bases lining up with TRBD1. CDR1 and CDR2 (germline): SGHDT, YYEEEE. The CDR3 has 13 residues. Losses at the gene ends were 7 bases for V and 2 bases for J; bases not matched to a gene: 6. The CDR3 DNA follows: TGTGCCAGCGCAAGAGACAGGGCCTACGAGCAGTACTTC. Its translation is CASARDRAYEQYF. The whole variable domain, filled in from reference TRBV5-6 and TRBJ2-7, reads DAGVTQSPTHLIKTRGQQVTLRCSPKSGHDTVSWYQQALGQGPQFIFQYYEEEERQRGNFPDRFSGHQFPNYSSELNVNALLLGDSALYLCASARDRAYEQYFGPGTRLTVT.

The V gene is TRBV15, the J gene TRBJ1-1; TRBD1 aligns across 7 bases. The V gene's germline CDR1 is LNHNV and CDR2 YYDKDF (reference sequence). The CDR3 covers 17 residues. The ends lost 4 bases at V and 5 bases at J; junction bases unmatched: 16. CDR3 region: CATSKLFSQRGLTEAFF. The CDR3 nucleotides read TGTGCCACCAGCAAACTCTTCTCCCAAAGGGGGCTTACTGAAGCTTTCTTT.

The chain links TRBV7-9 to TRBJ2-7, with D perhaps assigned TRBD1 or TRBD2 (5 bases each). V was clipped by 4 bases and J by 6 bases, with 22 bases between them. This CDR3 has 16 residues. Per the germline V gene, CDR1 is SEHNR and CDR2 is FQNEAQ (reference sequence). The CDR3 region is CASSYGKSGTHLEQYF. The CDR3 DNA sequence: TGTGCCAGCAGCTATGGGAAGTCCGGGACCCATCTCGAGCAGTACTTC.

The V gene is TRBV28, the J gene TRBJ2-2; tentatively, D is TRBD1 (5 bases). The germline gives CDR1 MDHEN, CDR2 SYDVKM. Deletions cut 6 bases from V and 7 bases from J, with 18 bases between. The CDR3 runs to 15 residues. The CDR3 sequence is CASRSPGIRIGELFF. CDR3 nucleotide sequence: TGTGCCAGCAGGTCCCCAGGGATCAGGATCGGGGAGCTGTTTTTT. The entire variable domain, with the rest obtained from reference TRBV28 and TRBJ2-2, is as follows: DVKVTQSSRYLVKRTGEKVFLECVQDMDHENMFWYRQDPGLGLRLIYFSYDVKMKEKGDIPEGYSVSREKKERFSLILESASTNQTSMYLCASRSPGIRIGELFFGEGSRLTVL.

V gene TRBV27 combines with J gene TRBJ1-1, with 7 bases that match TRBD1. This CDR3 is 15 amino acids long. Trimming removed 5 bases from V and 3 bases from J; junction bases left unmatched: 9. Germline CDR1 MNHEY, CDR2 SMNVEV (reference sequence). The CDR3 DNA is TGTGCCAGCAGTGAACAGGGGCCGTTAGACACTGAAGCTTTCTTT. It encodes CASSEQGPLDTEAFF.

The rearrangement links TRBV27 to TRBJ1-1; possibly TRBD1 for D (6 bases). The CDR3 length is 15 residues. The ends were cut back, 3 bases at V and 5 bases at J, with 16 bases in the middle. Germline V gives CDR1 MNHEY, CDR2 SMNVEV (reference sequence). CDR3 region: CASSFLGARGTEAFF. The DNA of the CDR3 is TGTGCCAGCAGTTTTTTAGGGGCTAGGGGGACTGAAGCTTTCTTT.

This clone is labeled large. This sequence joins TRBV2 and TRBJ2-1; 10 bases fit TRBD1. The CDR3 runs to 15 residues. The germline V gene encodes CDR1 SNHLY and CDR2 FYNNEI. The trim removed 3 bases at V and 7 bases at J, leaving 6 bases unmatched. CDR3 coding DNA: TGTGCCAGCAGTGATGCGGGACAGGGGCAAAATGAGCAGTTCTTC. Its translation is CASSDAGQGQNEQFF.

The chain has TRBV2 and TRBJ1-5; 8 nucleotides match TRBD1. Germline CDR1 is SNHLY and CDR2 is FYNNEI. This CDR3 is built from 15 residues. Trimming took 6 bases from V and 7 from J; bases not matched to a gene: 11. CDR3 loop: CASRQEQGDGQPQHF. The CDR3 coding sequence is TGTGCCAGCAGACAAGAACAGGGGGACGGGCAGCCCCAGCATTTT.

The chain is built from TRBV27 and TRBJ2-1, with 9 bases fitting TRBD2. V was clipped by 3 bases and J by 9 bases; unmatched bases: 3. This CDR3 has 13 residues. Germline loops: CDR1 MNHEY, CDR2 SMNVEV (reference sequence). DNA for the CDR3: TGTGCCAGCAGTTTCTTAGCGGGAGCTGAGCAGTTCTTC. Its protein is CASSFLAGAEQFF.

V gene TRBV4-3 combines with J gene TRBJ1-2; D remains ambiguous. The V gene's germline CDR1 is LGHNA and CDR2 YSLEER. The CDR3 is 14 residues long. Trimming removed 0 bases from V and 8 bases from J, with 13 bases in between. CDR3 sequence: CASSQDLEPGGYTF. CDR3 DNA: TGCGCCAGCAGCCAAGATCTAGAGCCCGGGGGCTACACCTTC.

This chain joins TRBV29-1 and TRBJ1-1; weak D call: TRBD1 (5 bases). The CDR3 loop spans 18 amino acids. The V end was cut by 6 bases, the J end by 0 bases, with 26 bases between. Looked up from germline, CDR1 is SQVTM and CDR2 is ANQGSEA. The CDR3 loop reads CSVGRAQIWGSMNTEAFF. CDR3 bases: TGCAGCGTGGGACGGGCTCAAATTTGGGGGTCGATGAACACTGAAGCTTTCTTT. The full variable domain, its missing parts supplied by reference TRBV29-1 and TRBJ1-1, is SAVISQKPSRDICQRGTSLTIQCQVDSQVTMMFWYRQQPGQSLTLIATANQGSEATYESGFVIDKFPISRPNLTFSTLTVSNMSPEDSSIYLCSVGRAQIWGSMNTEAFFGQGTRLTVV.

V and J are TRBV6-6 and TRBJ2-1; 14 bases map to TRBD2. Germline V gene lookup returns CDR1 MNHNY and CDR2 SVGAGI (reference sequence). After removal of 2 bases from V and 8 bases from J, the junction contained 5 bases not matched to a gene. The CDR3 contains 16 residues. CDR3 in DNA: TGTGCCAGCAGTTACGGGACTAGCGGGAGAAGACATGAGCAGTTCTTC. It is translated as CASSYGTSGRRHEQFF.

This clone was seen only a few times. The chain joins TRBV7-8 to TRBJ2-2; D is perhaps TRBD2 (5 bases). The CDR3 sequence is 12 residues long. Germline CDR1 is SGHVS and CDR2 is FQNEAQ. Trimming removed 6 bases from V and 6 bases from J, with 8 bases in between. The CDR3: CASRRGSGELFF. DNA for the CDR3: TGTGCCAGCAGACGGGGATCCGGGGAGCTGTTTTTT. Full variable domain (rest looked up from reference TRBV7-8 and TRBJ2-2): GAGVSQSPRYKVAKRGQDVALRCDPISGHVSLFWYQQALGQGPEFLTYFQNEAQLDKSGLPSDRFFAERPEGSVSTLKIQRTQQEDSAVYLCASRRGSGELFFGEGSRLTVL.